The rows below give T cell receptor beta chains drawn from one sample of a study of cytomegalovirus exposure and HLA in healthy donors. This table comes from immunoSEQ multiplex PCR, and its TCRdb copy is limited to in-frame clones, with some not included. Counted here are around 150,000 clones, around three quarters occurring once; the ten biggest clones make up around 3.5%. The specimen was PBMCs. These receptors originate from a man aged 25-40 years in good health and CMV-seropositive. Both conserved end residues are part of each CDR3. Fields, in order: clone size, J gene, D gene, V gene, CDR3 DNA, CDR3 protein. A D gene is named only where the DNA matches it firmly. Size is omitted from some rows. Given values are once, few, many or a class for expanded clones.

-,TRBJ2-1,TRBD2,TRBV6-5,TGTGCCAGCAGTTATACTCGGGGGGACAATGAGCAGTTCTTC,CASSYTRGDNEQFF
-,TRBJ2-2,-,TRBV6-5,TGTGCCAGCAGTTACTCGGAGGTCGGGGAGCTGTTTTTT,CASSYSEVGELFF
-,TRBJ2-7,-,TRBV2,TGTGCCAGCAGTCCACAGGGAATCGAGCAGTACTTC,CASSPQGIEQYF
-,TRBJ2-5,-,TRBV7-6,TGTGCCAGCAGCTTATCCCAACAAGAGACCCAGTACTTC,CASSLSQQETQYF
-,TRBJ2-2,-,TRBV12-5,TGTGCTAGTGGTTTGGTAGGAGGGGAGAACACCGGGGAGCTGTTTTTT,CASGLVGGENTGELFF
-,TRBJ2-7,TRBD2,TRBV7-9,TGTGCCAGCAGCCTACTAGCGGACTCTGACGAGCAGTACTTC,CASSLLADSDEQYF
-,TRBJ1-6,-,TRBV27,TGTGCCAGCAGCCTGACGGGTCTAGCTCTCCACTTT,CASSLTGLALHF
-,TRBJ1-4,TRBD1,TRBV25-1,TGTGCCAGCAGTCACCGACAGGGTGACGAAAAACTGTTTTTT,CASSHRQGDEKLFF
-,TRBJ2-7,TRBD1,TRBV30,TGTGCCTGGAGTTGGGACAGCCGCGAGCAGTACTTC,CAWSWDSREQYF
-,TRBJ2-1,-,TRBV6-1,TGTGCCAGCAGTGAAACCGGGACACTATACAATGAGCAGTTCTTC,CASSETGTLYNEQFF
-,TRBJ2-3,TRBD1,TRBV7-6,TGTGCCAGCAGCTCCTACAGGGGTGGTACAGATACGCAGTATTTT,CASSSYRGGTDTQYF
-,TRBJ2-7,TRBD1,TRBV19,TGTGCCAGTAGTATAGGACAGGGGGCTTACGAGCAGTACTTC,CASSIGQGAYEQYF
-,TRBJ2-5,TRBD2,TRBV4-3,TGCGCCAGCAGCCAAGGGACTAGCGGGGGAGAGACCCAGTACTTC,CASSQGTSGGETQYF
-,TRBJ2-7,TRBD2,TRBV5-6,TGTGCCAGCAGCTTGGAAGGGGAGGGGCGGTTCGAGCAGTACTTC,CASSLEGEGRFEQYF
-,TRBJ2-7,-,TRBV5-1,TGCGCCAGCAGCACGGGAGACGGAATAGACGAGCAGTACTTC,CASSTGDGIDEQYF
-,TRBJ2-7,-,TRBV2,TGTGCCAGCAGGGCCTCGGGGGTCGAGCAGTACTTC,CASRASGVEQYF
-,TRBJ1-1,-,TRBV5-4,TGTGCCAGCAGATCCATAGGGGACACTGAAGCTTTCTTT,CASRSIGDTEAFF
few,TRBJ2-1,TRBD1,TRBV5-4,TGTGCCAGCAGCCACGGGACAGACAATGAGCAGTTCTTC,CASSHGTDNEQFF
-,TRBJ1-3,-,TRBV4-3,TGCGCCAGCAGCCAAGAAGCAGGGTTCGGAAACACCATATATTTT,CASSQEAGFGNTIYF
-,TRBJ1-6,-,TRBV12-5,TGTGCTAGTGGTTTGGAACAGGATTCACCCCTCCACTTT,CASGLEQDSPLHF
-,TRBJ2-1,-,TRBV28,TGTGCCAGCAGTTTAAGGGACTCCAATGAGCAGTTCTTC,CASSLRDSNEQFF
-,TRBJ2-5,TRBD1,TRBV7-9,TGTGCCAGCAGCCGGACAGGGCGAGAGACCCAGTACTTC,CASSRTGRETQYF
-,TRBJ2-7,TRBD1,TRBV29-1,TGCAGCGTTGTAGGGACAGATAACTACGAGCAGTACTTC,CSVVGTDNYEQYF
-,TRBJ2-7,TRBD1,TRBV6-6,TGTGCCAGCAGTCCAAGACAGGGTCAGTACGAGCAGTACTTC,CASSPRQGQYEQYF
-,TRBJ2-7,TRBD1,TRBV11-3,TGTGCCAGCAGCTCGGGACAGGGGGCCTACGAGCAGTACTTC,CASSSGQGAYEQYF